These T cell receptor beta chains were read from a single sample in a study of CD8 T cells in Susac syndrome. MiXCR was run by TCRdb on the immunoSEQ multiplex PCR reads, yielding one entry per CDR3 protein. The sample yields some 400,000 distinct CDR3 sequences, more than 80% seen once. Sequencing was performed on CD8+ T cells from PBMCs. These receptors came from a human donor with multiple sclerosis. Each CDR3 is given with its conserved first and last residue. The D gene is left open where the match is weak. The size of a clone is reported for some rows only, either as once, few or many, or as a class for expanded clones.

d_call cdr3_length j_call clone_size v_call cdr3_nt cdr3_aa
NA 16 TRBJ2-3 NA TRBV15 TGTGCCACCAGCAGAGATAGGGGGTTTGGTGGAGATACGCAGTATTTT CATSRDRGFGGDTQYF
NA 12 TRBJ1-1 NA TRBV2 TGTGCCAGCAGTGAACTGCAGCTTGAAGCTTTCTTT CASSELQLEAFF
TRBD2 13 TRBJ2-3 NA TRBV11-2 TGTGCCAGCAAGCGGGAGGGCACAGATACGCAGTATTTT CASKREGTDTQYF
NA 20 TRBJ2-5 NA TRBV4-1 TGCGCCAGCAGCCAAGATTCTTCAAGCTTACGGGACGGCTATCAAGAGACCCAGTACTTC CASSQDSSSLRDGYQETQYF
NA 17 TRBJ2-5 NA TRBV27 TGTGCCAGCAGTCCATGGGAGGCAGGGTGGGGCCAAGAGACCCAGTACTTC CASSPWEAGWGQETQYF
TRBD2 21 TRBJ2-1 NA TRBV10-3 TGTGCCATCAGTGAGCCCCTTAAAGCGGGAGAGTCGAGGCCCGTTTACAATGAGCAGTTCTTC CAISEPLKAGESRPVYNEQFF
NA 14 TRBJ2-7 NA TRBV5-1 TGCGCCAGCAGTCACGGGGTTTACCCTTACGAGCAGTACTTC CASSHGVYPYEQYF
NA 12 TRBJ1-1 NA TRBV30 TGTGCCTGGAGAGTGAGGAACACTGAAACTTTCTTT CAWRVRNTETFF
TRBD1 15 TRBJ2-1 NA TRBV10-1 TGCGCCAGCAGTGAAGGGACAGGGGGCATTTATGAGCAGTTCTTC CASSEGTGGIYEQFF
NA 13 TRBJ2-7 few TRBV6-1 TGTGCCTTTCTTCAGGAATACCCCCTCGAGCAGTACTTC CAFLQEYPLEQYF
TRBD1 16 TRBJ1-2 NA TRBV2 TGTGCCAGCATCACGGGGGACAGGGAACTCCCGGATGGCTACACCTTC CASITGDRELPDGYTF
TRBD2 16 TRBJ2-2 NA TRBV27 TGTGCCAGCAGTTTAAGGGTAGCGGGAGTTACCGGGGAGCTGTTTTTT CASSLRVAGVTGELFF
NA 13 TRBJ2-7 few TRBV5-4 TGTGCCAGCAGCACAGGGACACTCTACGAGCAGTACTTC CASSTGTLYEQYF
NA 14 TRBJ1-3 NA TRBV7-2 TGTGCCAGCTCTCGTGGGGGCCCTGGAAACACCATATATTTT CASSRGGPGNTIYF
NA 14 TRBJ1-5 NA TRBV2 TGTGCCAGCGCGCCACAGGTTAATGGCCAGCCCCAGCATTTT CASAPQVNGQPQHF
TRBD2 15 TRBJ2-5 NA TRBV6-5 TGTGCCAGCAGCCAGGGACTAGCGGGAGTGGAGACCCAGTACTTC CASSQGLAGVETQYF
TRBD1 16 TRBJ2-1 NA TRBV5-6 TGTGCCAGCAGCCTCCAGGGGACAGGGTCTAAGAATGAGCAGTTCTTC CASSLQGTGSKNEQFF
NA 15 TRBJ1-1 NA TRBV19 TGTGCCAGTAGTATTATAGCAATGAGGCAGGGTGAAGCTTTCTTT CASSIIAMRQGEAFF
NA 12 TRBJ1-1 NA TRBV10-3 TGTGCCATCAGTGAGGGAAACCTTGAAGCTTTCTTT CAISEGNLEAFF
NA 14 TRBJ2-2 NA TRBV4-1 TGCGCCAGCAGCCCCCCGTTGACGAGCAGGGAGCTGTTTTTT CASSPPLTSRELFF
TRBD2 16 TRBJ2-1 once TRBV28 TGTGCCAGCAGTTTAGTACTAGCGGGAGTGTCAAATGAGCAGTTCTTC CASSLVLAGVSNEQFF
NA 16 TRBJ1-5 NA TRBV7-2 TGTGCCAGCAGCTTAGCGCCAGCATATAGCAATCAGCCCCAGCATTTT CASSLAPAYSNQPQHF
TRBD1 14 TRBJ1-5 few TRBV30 TGTGCCTGGAGTCCGGGACAGGGGGTTCAGCCCCAGCATTTT CAWSPGQGVQPQHF
NA 17 TRBJ1-2 NA TRBV21-1 TGTGCCAGCAGCAAAGAGTCCGTGCGGAGGCCGAACTATGGCTACACCTTC CASSKESVRRPNYGYTF
NA 15 TRBJ2-7 NA TRBV30 TGTGCCTGGAGTGTAGTTCCAGGGGAAGCCTACGAGCAGTACTTC CAWSVVPGEAYEQYF
TRBD1 14 TRBJ2-7 NA TRBV30 TGTGCCTGGAGTACCGGGACAGGGGTTTACGAGCAGTACTTC CAWSTGTGVYEQYF
NA 14 TRBJ2-3 NA TRBV28 TGTGCCAGCAGTTTTGAGACTAGCACAGATACGCAGTATTTT CASSFETSTDTQYF
NA 15 TRBJ2-7 once TRBV6-2/TRBV6-3 TGTGCCAGCAGTTATGGGGACTGGGGGGCCGGCGAGCAGTACTTC CASSYGDWGAGEQYF
NA 13 TRBJ2-7 NA TRBV20-1 TGCAGTGCCGATGTCGGGGGCTCCTACGAGCAGTACTTC CSADVGGSYEQYF
NA 15 TRBJ2-2 NA TRBV4-1 TGCGCCAGCAGCCAAGATGATCTAGGTGGCGGGGAGCTGTTTTTT CASSQDDLGGGELFF
TRBD2 17 TRBJ2-2 once TRBV7-6 TGTGCCAGCAGCTTAGAAGGCGGGGGGATTAACACCGGGGAGCTGTTTTTT CASSLEGGGINTGELFF
TRBD2 16 TRBJ2-1 NA TRBV3-1 TGTGCCAGCAGCCACCTACTAGCGGGGGAACACAATGAGCAGTTCTTC CASSHLLAGEHNEQFF
TRBD2 13 TRBJ2-1 once TRBV5-1 TGCGCCAGCAGCGCCGGAGGGACTATTGAGCAGTTCTTC CASSAGGTIEQFF
TRBD1 16 TRBJ2-1 NA TRBV2 TGTGCCAGCAGACCCTTAGGGACAGGGGTCTACAATGAGCAGTTCTTC CASRPLGTGVYNEQFF
NA 13 TRBJ1-5 NA TRBV4-1 TGCGCCAGCAGCCAAGCAGGAAGGCAGCCCCAGCATTTT CASSQAGRQPQHF
NA 12 TRBJ2-7 NA TRBV5-5 TGTGCCAGCAGCTTTAAAGCCTACGAGCAGTACTTC CASSFKAYEQYF
NA 15 TRBJ2-7 few TRBV27 TGTGCCAGCGCCCCTGGGGCGGGAAGCTCTTACGAGCAGTACTTC CASAPGAGSSYEQYF
NA 16 TRBJ2-7 NA TRBV10-1 TGCGCCAGCAGTCCTACACCGGGACAAGGACTTTACGAGCAGTACTTC CASSPTPGQGLYEQYF
TRBD2 15 TRBJ2-7 NA TRBV7-9 TGTGCCAGCAGCTTTTCGGGGGGTGAAACCTACGAGCAGTACTTC CASSFSGGETYEQYF
NA 15 TRBJ2-7 NA TRBV6-5 TGTGCCAGCAGTTATTCCGACGGGTACTCCTACGAGCAGTACTTC CASSYSDGYSYEQYF
NA 13 TRBJ1-1 NA TRBV20-1 TGCAGTGCTACCGGGACTGGGAACACTGAAGCTTTCTTT CSATGTGNTEAFF
NA 16 TRBJ1-1 NA TRBV28 TGTGCCAGCAGTTTACAGGCTGATGCGGTGGACACTGAAGCTTTCTTT CASSLQADAVDTEAFF
NA 14 TRBJ1-2 once TRBV30 TGTGCCTGCCCCGACTGGGGGCTCGCCTATGGCTACACCTTC CACPDWGLAYGYTF
NA 13 TRBJ2-7 NA TRBV30 TGTGCCTGGGGTGTAACAGAGGGATACGAGCAGTACTTC CAWGVTEGYEQYF